The 10 T cell receptor beta chains below all came from one sample that was sequenced in a study of cytomegalovirus exposure and HLA in healthy donors. The PCR was carried out with 60 Vbeta primers and 13 Jbeta primers. Only in-frame clones appear in the TCRdb table, and some are missing; sequencing was by immunoSEQ multiplex PCR. The table includes roughly 170,000 clones, less than 85% detected once. The sequencing input was PBMCs. The receptors come from a man aged 18 to 29 in good health and CMV-seronegative.

This chain joins TRBV5-4 and TRBJ1-6, with unresolved D. The CDR3 has 15 amino acids. V was pared by 0 bases and J by 0 bases, with 4 bases between. Germline V CDR1 and CDR2: SGHNT, YYREEE (reference sequence). The CDR3 reads CASSLESSYNSPLHF. CDR3 coding DNA: TGTGCCAGCAGCTTGGAGAGCTCCTATAATTCACCCCTCCACTTT. The variable domain in full, completed from reference TRBV5-4 and TRBJ1-6, reads ETGVTQSPTHLIKTRGQQVTLRCSSQSGHNTVSWYQQALGQGPQFIFQYYREEENGRGNFPPRFSGLQFPNYSSELNVNALELDDSALYLCASSLESSYNSPLHFGNGTRLTVT.

In this sample, this clone turned up once. The J gene is TRBJ2-1, the V gene TRBV5-6; 9 bases are shared with TRBD2. This CDR3 has 14 amino acids. The V gene's germline CDR1 is SGHDT and CDR2 YYEEEE. Trimming at V came to 5 bases and at J to 8 bases, leaving 8 bases not matched to a gene. CDR3 nucleotide sequence: TGTGCCAGCAGTTGGCGGGGGGGCGGCGATGAGCAGTTCTTC. Encoded protein: CASSWRGGGDEQFF.

This chain links TRBV7-8 with TRBJ2-7; 7 bases match TRBD1. The CDR3 loop spans 14 amino acids. The germline CDR1 and CDR2 sequences are SGHVS and FQNEAQ. The V segment lost 3 bases and the J segment 3 bases; nucleotides outside the gene matches: 5. The CDR3 DNA sequence: TGTGCCAGCAGCTTCGGGCAGGGGGTCTACGAGCAGTACTTC. Residues: CASSFGQGVYEQYF.

The chain links TRBV6-4 to TRBJ2-3; possibly TRBD1 for D (6 bases). This CDR3 comprises 15 residues. Germline values: CDR1 MRHNA, CDR2 SNTAGT. V was trimmed by 3 bases and J by 1 base, leaving 11 bases between them. The CDR3 spells CASSESGQRTDTQYF. In nucleotides, the CDR3 is TGTGCCAGCAGTGAATCTGGACAGCGCACAGATACGCAGTATTTT.

The J gene is TRBJ1-1, the V gene TRBV27; D remains ambiguous. Per germline, CDR1 MNHEY and CDR2 SMNVEV (reference sequence). CDR3 length: 14 amino acids. V lost 2 bases and J 3 bases, leaving 10 bases between the germline ends. The CDR3: CASSLDGEDTEAFF. CDR3 in DNA: TGTGCCAGCAGTTTAGATGGGGAGGACACTGAAGCTTTCTTT.

The V gene is TRBV18, the J gene TRBJ1-1, with D possibly being TRBD1 (5 bases). The CDR3 is 14 residues long. Trimming left V 6 bases short and J 1 base short, with 12 bases between. In germline, CDR1 is KGHSH, CDR2 LQKENI. The CDR3 region has the DNA TGTGCCAGCTCCACGACAGCTACGAACACTGAAGCTTTCTTT. It is translated as CASSTTATNTEAFF.

The table lists this clone with a few counts. This chain uses TRBV7-9 with TRBJ1-3; a possible D gene is TRBD1 (5 bases). Per the germline V gene, CDR1 is SEHNR and CDR2 is FQNEAQ (reference sequence). V was shortened by 5 bases and J by 0 bases, with 8 bases between the two germline ends. The CDR3 has 14 residues. CDR3: CASSPRDSGNTIYF. CDR3 sequence (DNA): TGTGCCAGCAGCCCCAGGGACTCTGGAAACACCATATATTTT.

The CDR3 spells CATPDREYEQYF. CDR3 in DNA: TGTGCCACCCCGGACAGGGAGTACGAGCAGTACTTC. The chain employs TRBV19 and TRBJ2-7, with 8 bases fitting TRBD1. Trimming cost V 10 bases and J 4 bases; bases outside gene matches: 6. Germline CDR1 and CDR2: LNHDA and SQIVND (reference sequence). The CDR3 extends over 12 amino acids.

V gene TRBV19 combines with J gene TRBJ1-5; perhaps TRBD1 as D (5 bases). Germline assignment: CDR1 LNHDA and CDR2 SQIVND (reference sequence). V was shortened by 7 bases and J by 4 bases, with 8 bases between the two germline ends. The CDR3 is made up of 12 amino acids. The CDR3 here is CASTTENQPQHF. CDR3 coding DNA: TGTGCCAGTACGACAGAGAATCAGCCCCAGCATTTT.

The V gene is TRBV6-1, the J gene TRBJ2-1; 8 nucleotides line up with TRBD2. The CDR3 is 15 residues long. V gave up 4 bases and J gave up 2 bases; unmatched junction bases: 4. Per the germline V gene, CDR1 is MNHNS and CDR2 is SASEGT. The CDR3 loop is CASSARGGAYNEQFF. The CDR3 DNA follows: TGTGCCAGCAGTGCCCGGGGGGGCGCCTACAATGAGCAGTTCTTC.